Given below is one T cell receptor beta chain in context. Reprocessing the 5' RACE reads, TCRdb reports a single entry for every CDR3 protein and omits DNA. This sample contains roughly 20,000 distinct CDR3 sequences. These data originate in a study of T cells expressing NK-cell markers. The CDR3 extends over 16 amino acids. The V gene's germline CDR1 is SGHKS and CDR2 YYEKEE (reference sequence). The TCR originated in a man aged 18 to 69 in good health. The sequencing sample was made of blood T cells: a sorted CD56 or NKG2C T cell subset, CD4+ or CD8+ T cells, or bulk PBMC T cells (not recorded which). J is TRBJ2-1 and V is TRBV5-5; TCRdb names TRBD2, which stays unverified in the absence of DNA. CDR3 protein: CASSLGTSGRISEQFF. The variable domain in full, with the rest retrieved from reference TRBV5-5 and TRBJ2-1, is DAGVTQSPTHLIKTRGQQVTLRCSPISGHKSVSWYQQVLGQGPQFIFQYYEKEERGRGNFPDRFSARQFPNYSSELNVNALLLGDSALYLCASSLGTSGRISEQFFGPGTRLTVL.